This entry lists 20 T cell receptor beta chains sequenced from one sample in a study of T cell changes during pregnancy in multiple sclerosis. Measured with immunoSEQ multiplex PCR; TCRdb has only the in-frame clones, and not every one. The data contain about 70,000 clones, over 90% of them seen just once; the ten biggest clones take up roughly 0.3%. This specimen consisted of CD4+ T cells from peripheral blood mononuclear cells, obtained after pregnancy. All receptors come from a female donor with multiple sclerosis, enrolled in a pregnancy study.

V usage is TRBV19 and J usage is TRBJ1-5; D ambiguous. The CDR3 spans 12 residues. Germline V CDR1 and CDR2: LNHDA, SQIVND (reference sequence). The V end was cut by 5 bases, the J end by 3 bases, with 5 bases between. The CDR3: CASSAYNQPQHF. CDR3 in DNA: TGTGCCAGTAGTGCCTACAATCAGCCCCAGCATTTT.

The V and J genes are TRBV28 and TRBJ1-2; D not resolved. The V end lost 8 bases, the J end lost 1 base, and 2 bases lay between the germline ends. The germline V gene encodes CDR1 MDHEN and CDR2 SYDVKM. The length of the CDR3 is 10 residues. CDR3 sequence reads: CASRNYGYTF. The CDR3 DNA reads TGTGCCAGCCGTAACTATGGCTACACCTTC.

The chain links TRBV30 to TRBJ1-2, with 8 bases fitting TRBD1. Germline loops: CDR1 GTSNPN, CDR2 SVGIG (reference sequence). The CDR3 consists of 14 residues. The V gene end was trimmed by 5 bases and the J gene end by 5 bases; junction bases not matched to a gene: 10. CDR3 sequence (DNA): TGTGCCTGGGGACCGACAGGGGATCGGTATGGCTACACCTTC. Translating it yields CAWGPTGDRYGYTF.

The rearrangement joins TRBV6-4 to TRBJ2-3; perhaps TRBD1 as D (6 bases). The CDR3 consists of 15 residues. The V gene lost 2 bases and the J gene lost 6 bases, with 15 bases spanning the gap. CDR1 is MRHNA, CDR2 SNTAGT, per germline. CDR3: CASSDGLGGADTQYF. CDR3 nucleotides: TGTGCCAGCAGTGACGGTCTAGGGGGAGCGGATACGCAGTATTTT.

Concerning this clone: Other DNA sequences within the sample encode an identical CDR3. The chain joins TRBV28 to TRBJ1-2, with a possible D match to TRBD1 (5 bases). Trimming removed 3 bases from V and 4 bases from J, with 12 bases in between. Germline CDR1 MDHEN, CDR2 SYDVKM. The CDR3 length is 14 residues. CDR3 sequence: CASSLGGAGYGYTF. As DNA, the CDR3 is TGTGCCAGCAGTTTGGGGGGAGCGGGCTATGGCTACACCTTC.

The table lists this clone with a few counts. The chain couples TRBV30 to TRBJ1-1; weak D call: TRBD1 (6 bases). This CDR3 contains 15 residues. V gave up 0 bases and J gave up 5 bases, with 16 bases separating them. CDR1 is GTSNPN and CDR2 is SVGIG in the germline V gene (reference sequence). The CDR3 DNA sequence: TGTGCCTGGAGTGTATATTTTAAACAGGGAACTGAAGCTTTCTTT. Translation: CAWSVYFKQGTEAFF.

The J gene is TRBJ2-7, the V gene TRBV7-2; D is possibly TRBD1 (5 bases). The CDR3 runs 14 residues. With 1 base removed from V and 3 bases from J, the gap between germline ends came to 10 bases. In germline, CDR1 is SGHTA, CDR2 FQGNSA. The CDR3 DNA is TGTGCCAGCAGCTTAGTGGGGCTAGACTACGAGCAGTACTTC. This encodes CASSLVGLDYEQYF.

The genes are TRBV7-2 and TRBJ1-4; possibly TRBD1 for D (6 bases). Per germline, CDR1 SGHTA and CDR2 FQGNSA. Trimming left V 5 bases short and J 10 bases short, with 20 bases between. This CDR3 comprises 15 residues. DNA for the CDR3: TGTGCCAGCAGCCCCGGGCCTACGGACAGTCTAAAACTGTTTTTT. Translated, it gives CASSPGPTDSLKLFF. The full variable domain, its missing parts supplied by reference TRBV7-2 and TRBJ1-4, is GAGVSQSPSNKVTEKGKDVELRCDPISGHTALYWYRQSLGQGLEFLIYFQGNSAPDKSGLPSDRFSAERTGGSVSTLTIQRTQQEDSAVYLCASSPGPTDSLKLFFGSGTQLSVL.

The V and J genes are TRBV19 and TRBJ2-1; no clear D. The CDR3 length is 15 residues. The ends were cut back, 9 bases at V and 0 bases at J, with 15 bases in the middle. Germline V gene data show CDR1 as LNHDA and CDR2 as SQIVND (reference sequence). CDR3 amino acids: CASQKEVSSYNEQFF. CDR3 nucleotide sequence: TGTGCCAGCCAAAAAGAGGTTAGCTCCTACAATGAGCAGTTCTTC.

This clone has only one observation. The V and J genes are TRBV7-8 and TRBJ2-2, with D possibly TRBD2 on 6 matching bases. The germline V and J ends were trimmed by 3 bases and 4 bases, with 9 bases remaining between them. CDR3 length equals 14 residues. CDR1 is SGHVS, CDR2 FQNEAQ, per germline. The CDR3 nucleotides are TGTGCCAGCAGCTTGGGGACTTCCACCGGGGAGCTGTTTTTT. It specifies CASSLGTSTGELFF.

This chain joins TRBV5-1 and TRBJ1-1; D is perhaps TRBD1 (5 bases). CDR3 size: 14 residues. Trimming cost V 1 base and J 4 bases, with 11 bases left between them. CDR1 is SGHRS and CDR2 is YFSETQ in the germline V gene. In DNA, the CDR3 is TGCGCCAGCAGCTTGAGCCGGGGGACCACTGAAGCTTTCTTT. Translation gives CASSLSRGTTEAFF.

This sequence joins TRBV6-5 and TRBJ1-2, with 9 bases fitting TRBD1. V trimming: 5 bases; J trimming: 4 bases; junction bases outside the gene matches: 8. Germline V CDR1 and CDR2: MNHEY, SVGAGI. CDR3 length equals 15 residues. The DNA of the CDR3 is TGTGCCAGCAGTCGGGAGGGACAGGGCCCCTATGGCTACACCTTC. It encodes CASSREGQGPYGYTF.

This chain connects TRBV6-1 to TRBJ2-1; possible D gene TRBD2, 6 bases. The length of the CDR3 is 17 residues. Trimming removed 3 bases from V and 6 bases from J, with 21 bases in between. Germline V CDR1 and CDR2: MNHNS, SASEGT. The CDR3 sequence: CASSDPDGGLPFNEQFF. As DNA, the CDR3 is TGTGCCAGCAGTGACCCAGATGGAGGACTACCTTTCAATGAGCAGTTCTTC.

V usage is TRBV19 and J usage is TRBJ1-1, with D tentatively TRBD1 (6 bases). This CDR3 has 14 amino acids. Germline CDR1 and CDR2: LNHDA and SQIVND (reference sequence). The V end was cut by 5 bases, the J end by 0 bases, with 10 bases between. DNA of the CDR3: TGTGCCAGTAGTGGAGGACAGCTGAACACTGAAGCTTTCTTT. This sequence encodes CASSGGQLNTEAFF.

The V and J genes are TRBV5-1 and TRBJ1-1; 10 bases line up with TRBD1. V was clipped by 4 bases and J by 10 bases; unmatched bases: 10. CDR3 length: 14 amino acids. Germline CDR1 and CDR2: SGHRS and YFSETQ. The CDR3 nucleotides are TGCGCCAGCAGCGCCTCTGGACAGGGGGAAAGAGCTTTCTTT. Translating gives CASSASGQGERAFF.

Remarks on this clone: The same CDR3 arises from other DNA sequences in this sample as well. The gene calls are TRBV6-5 and TRBJ1-1; D ambiguous. This CDR3 is built from 11 residues. V lost 9 bases, J lost 1 base, and 6 bases lay in between. The germline gives CDR1 MNHEY, CDR2 SVGAGI. CDR3 protein: CASRRNTEAFF. CDR3 nucleotide sequence: TGTGCCAGTAGGAGGAACACTGAAGCTTTCTTT.

The CDR3 DNA follows: TGTGCCAGCAGTTTAGACAGGGGGCGCAATCAGCCCCAGCATTTT. Translated: CASSLDRGRNQPQHF. The chain links TRBV27 to TRBJ1-5; 10 bases line up with TRBD1. Germline CDR1 reads MNHEY; CDR2 reads SMNVEV (reference sequence). This CDR3 region has 15 residues. V lost 2 bases, J lost 2 bases, and 0 bases stayed unmatched.

This sequence joins TRBV7-9 and TRBJ2-3, with D perhaps TRBD2 (5 bases). Looked up from germline, CDR1 is SEHNR and CDR2 is FQNEAQ (reference sequence). V gave up 7 bases and J gave up 3 bases, with 14 bases separating them. The CDR3 has 14 amino acids. CDR3 in amino acids: CASTERVGTDTQYF. CDR3 in DNA: TGTGCCAGCACCGAGAGGGTGGGAACAGATACGCAGTATTTT.

CDR3 sequence (DNA): TGTGCCAGCAGGCCGGCGGTTGGCACTGAAGCTTTCTTT. This codes for CASRPAVGTEAFF. The chain uses TRBV6-5 and TRBJ1-1; no definite D call. Germline V gene data show CDR1 as MNHEY and CDR2 as SVGAGI. The CDR3 runs to 13 residues. V shed 6 bases and J shed 4 bases, with 12 bases lying between them.

The CDR3 here is CASSAGWGQGSTDTQYF. As DNA, the CDR3 is TGTGCCAGCAGCGCAGGATGGGGACAGGGGAGCACAGATACGCAGTATTTT. This chain joins TRBV7-6 and TRBJ2-3; TRBD1 matches at 10 bases. Germline assignment: CDR1 SGHVS and CDR2 FNYEAQ. Trimming removed 5 bases from V and 0 bases from J; junction bases left unmatched: 8. The CDR3 extends over 17 amino acids.